Below, 17 T cell receptor beta chains from the same sample are listed, as sequenced in a study of blood T cell repertoires in COVID-19. The protocol was immunoSEQ multiplex PCR, while the TCRdb copy is restricted to in-frame clones and leaves out a portion. This sample has some 83,000 clones, with roughly 84% found just once. Sequenced sample: peripheral blood. The origin of the receptors is a man aged 45-60 years with acute or convalescent COVID-19.

The CDR3 is CASSEGGSQGYGYTF. The CDR3 DNA is TGTGCCAGCAGTGAGGGGGGATCCCAAGGATATGGCTACACCTTC. The chain employs TRBV2 and TRBJ1-2; D might be TRBD1 (5 bases). The germline gives CDR1 SNHLY, CDR2 FYNNEI. The length of the CDR3 is 15 residues. V lost 3 bases to trimming and J lost 5 bases, with 16 bases between them.

The V and J genes are TRBV7-9 and TRBJ2-6, with 8 bases lining up with TRBD2. This CDR3 region has 17 residues. Losses at the gene ends were 5 bases for V and 1 base for J; bases not matched to a gene: 7. Per germline, CDR1 SEHNR and CDR2 FQNEAQ (reference sequence). The CDR3 DNA reads as TGTGCCAGCAGCAAAGCGGGAGTGGGTTCTGGGGCCAACGTCCTGACTTTC. Translating gives CASSKAGVGSGANVLTF.

V and J are TRBV4-3 and TRBJ1-3; 7 positions agree with TRBD1. CDR3 length: 15 residues. The germline gives CDR1 LGHNA, CDR2 YSLEER. The junction had 9 bases not matched to a gene; V was cut back by 9 bases and J by 1 base. CDR3 DNA sequence: TGCGCCAGTCAAGTTGACAGGGCTTCTGGAAACACCATATATTTT. Protein sequence: CASQVDRASGNTIYF.

The genes are TRBV5-4 and TRBJ1-1; the D gene is possibly TRBD1 (5 bases). The germline V and J ends were trimmed by 0 bases and 2 bases, with 8 bases remaining between them. Germline CDR1 reads SGHNT; CDR2 reads YYREEE (reference sequence). CDR3 size: 14 residues. The CDR3 DNA reads TGTGCCAGCAGCTTGGTAGGGGTCAACACTGAAGCTTTCTTT. It encodes CASSLVGVNTEAFF.

The chain couples TRBV7-9 to TRBJ2-1, with D perhaps matching TRBD1 (6 bases). The CDR3 has 13 residues. Germline assignment: CDR1 SEHNR and CDR2 FQNEAQ (reference sequence). With 9 bases removed from V and 8 bases from J, the gap between germline ends came to 17 bases. Written as DNA, the CDR3 is TGTGCCAGTAGAGGAGACAGGTACGATGAGCAGTTCTTC. Amino acids: CASRGDRYDEQFF.

The chain carries TRBV27 and TRBJ2-3; D possibly corresponds to TRBD1 (6 bases). There are 13 residues in the CDR3. Germline CDR1 reads MNHEY; CDR2 reads SMNVEV (reference sequence). Deletions cut 2 bases from V and 6 bases from J, with 9 bases between. The CDR3 reads CASSLRGIDTQYF. For the CDR3, the DNA is TGTGCCAGCAGTTTAAGGGGGATTGATACGCAGTATTTT.

V usage is TRBV14 and J usage is TRBJ2-3; D perhaps matches TRBD2 (5 bases). The CDR3 has 15 residues. CDR1 and CDR2 (germline): SGHDN, FVKESK. The V gene lost 4 bases and the J gene lost 4 bases, with 15 bases spanning the gap. The CDR3: CASSRNFGLADTQYF. In nucleotides, the CDR3 is TGTGCCAGCAGCCGTAACTTCGGACTGGCAGATACGCAGTATTTT.

The chain couples TRBV3-1 (or the pseudogene TRBV3-2) to TRBJ2-1; TRBD1 might be the D (5 bases). Germline V CDR1 and CDR2: LGHDT, YNNKEL (reference sequence). The CDR3 is 21 amino acids. V was pared by 4 bases and J by 7 bases, with 35 bases between. The CDR3 region is CASSPALKQVLRRGPTNEQFF. The CDR3 bases are TGTGCCAGCAGCCCCGCCCTCAAACAGGTTCTGCGACGTGGTCCGACAAATGAGCAGTTCTTC.

CDR3 loop: CASSLRTTGANVLTF. In DNA form, the CDR3 reads TGCGCCAGCAGCCTCCGGACAACTGGGGCCAACGTCCTGACTTTC. The chain joins TRBV4-3 to TRBJ2-6, with a tentative D call TRBD1 (5 bases). V lost 4 bases and J 2 bases, leaving 9 bases between the germline ends. Germline-derived CDR1 and CDR2 are LGHNA and YSLEER. CDR3 length equals 15 residues.

The J gene is TRBJ1-1, the V gene TRBV19; 11 nucleotides match TRBD1. Germline V gives CDR1 LNHDA, CDR2 SQIVND (reference sequence). This CDR3 is built from 16 residues. Trimming cost V 9 bases and J 4 bases; bases outside gene matches: 13. The chain's CDR3 is CASTQEHGTGGTEAFF. The DNA of the CDR3 is TGTGCCAGCACACAGGAGCACGGGACAGGGGGCACTGAAGCTTTCTTT.

The chain couples TRBV3-1 (or the pseudogene TRBV3-2) to TRBJ2-1, with TRBD2 matching 9 bases. Germline-derived CDR1 and CDR2 are LGHDT and YNNKEL (reference sequence). This CDR3 has 16 residues. V dropped 1 base and J dropped 4; count of bases not matched to a gene: 5. The CDR3 DNA reads TGTGCCAGCAGCCAAGGTTGGCGGGGGGGATACAATGAGCAGTTCTTC. It yields the protein CASSQGWRGGYNEQFF.

With regard to this clone: This CDR3 is also generated by other DNA sequences in the sample. The chain employs TRBV10-3 and TRBJ2-1; D is uncertain. Trimming removed 3 bases from V and 7 bases from J, with 10 bases in between. CDR1 is ENHRY, CDR2 SYGVKD, per germline. This CDR3 region has 13 residues. Here the CDR3 DNA reads TGTGCCATCAGTGATGGAGCCCGTAATGAGCAGTTCTTC. Its protein product is CAISDGARNEQFF.

V gene TRBV13 combines with J gene TRBJ2-3; 9 nucleotides align to TRBD1. Germline CDR1 reads PRHDT; CDR2 reads FYEKMQ (reference sequence). V trimming: 5 bases; J trimming: 2 bases; junction bases outside the gene matches: 5. The CDR3 totals 15 residues. The CDR3 spells CASSPDRGPTDTQYF. The CDR3 DNA reads as TGTGCCAGCAGCCCGGACAGGGGTCCCACAGATACGCAGTATTTT. Filled out from reference TRBV13 and TRBJ2-3, the complete variable domain reads AAGVIQSPRHLIKEKRETATLKCYPIPRHDTVYWYQQGPGQDPQFLISFYEKMQSDKGSIPDRFSAQQFSDYHSELNMSSLELGDSALYFCASSPDRGPTDTQYFGPGTRLTVL.

This chain joins TRBV6-2 or TRBV6-3 and TRBJ2-1; 7 nucleotides match TRBD2. V shed 5 bases, J shed 6 bases, and the junction held 10 bases outside the gene matches. The CDR3 covers 15 residues. Germline V gene sequence: CDR1 MNHEY, CDR2 SVGEGT. Written as DNA, the CDR3 is TGTGCCAGCAGTCTCCGACTAGCTATGAGCAATGAGCAGTTCTTC. Translating it yields CASSLRLAMSNEQFF.

The V call is TRBV6-6, the J call TRBJ1-4; TRBD1 matches at 10 bases. After removal of 6 bases from V and 7 bases from J, the junction contained 5 bases not matched to a gene. This CDR3 is 14 amino acids long. CDR1 MNHNY and CDR2 SVGAGI come from the germline V gene (reference sequence). In nucleotides, the CDR3 is TGTGCCAGCAGCCAGGACAGGGGGGGTGAAAAACTGTTTTTT. It translates to CASSQDRGGEKLFF.

V usage is TRBV6-5 and J usage is TRBJ2-7; 11 bases line up with TRBD1. V shed 6 bases, J shed 2 bases, and the junction held 6 bases outside the gene matches. The CDR3 loop spans 15 amino acids. The germline V gene encodes CDR1 MNHEY and CDR2 SVGAGI. CDR3 sequence reads: CASSPGQGATYEQYF. The CDR3 DNA sequence: TGTGCCAGCAGCCCCGGACAGGGGGCTACCTACGAGCAGTACTTC.

The gene calls are TRBV4-3 and TRBJ2-1; 7 bases fit TRBD1. The CDR3 spans 12 residues. Germline V gives CDR1 LGHNA, CDR2 YSLEER. The junction had 3 bases not matched to a gene; V was cut back by 4 bases and J by 9 bases. CDR3 sequence reads: CASSPRQGEQFF. CDR3 sequence (DNA): TGCGCCAGCAGCCCTAGACAGGGTGAGCAGTTCTTC.